This TCR beta chain comes out of a study of blood T cell repertoires in COVID-19. Looking at the study overall: The United States, Italy and Spain supplied acute and convalescent COVID-19 samples. From T cells, B-cell-depleted T cells, or PBMCs came the material, which was cDNA or gDNA.

Authors' methods: Scientists estimated how many nucleated cells there were by amplifying reference gene primers. The data were produced by immunoSEQ multiplex PCR, yet TCRdb's version contains in-frame clones alone and is incomplete. D and trimming come from the DNA, and the V and J calls and clone size come from that table. The data hold more than 110,000 clones, with about 80% observed a single time. Germline assignment: CDR1 MNHEY and CDR2 SVGAGI. The V and J ends lost 6 bases and 8 bases, in that order; junction bases with no gene match: 9. CDR3 length equals 15 residues. The receptor comes from a human donor in a cohort sampled during active COVID-19. Material for sequencing was peripheral blood. The chain carries TRBV6-5 and TRBJ2-1, with 11 positions matching TRBD1. The CDR3 here is CASSRTGGVRDEQFF. CDR3 sequence (DNA): TGTGCCAGCAGCCGGACAGGGGGCGTTCGGGATGAGCAGTTCTTC.